These 17 T cell receptor beta chains came from one sample sequenced in a study of Graves' ophthalmopathy and Graves' hyperthyroidism. Amplifying from RNA transcripts, the study obtained TCR beta CDR3 regions. First-round RT-PCR relied on HTBI primers, and a second-round multiplex PCR came next. MiXCR was run by TCRdb on the multiplex PCR reads, yielding one entry per CDR3 protein. This table has 360,000 or so distinct CDR3 sequences, around 20% appearing once. Specimen: peripheral blood. All receptors derive from a woman aged 18 to 35 with Graves' ophthalmopathy.

The gene calls are TRBV5-1 and TRBJ2-5, with 16 bases aligning to TRBD2. Trimming removed 1 base from V and 5 bases from J; junction bases left unmatched: 20. This CDR3 has 22 residues. Germline V gene lookup returns CDR1 SGHRS and CDR2 YFSETQ. CDR3 nucleotide sequence: TGCGCCAGCAGCTTGAAGGGCGAATCGGGACTAGCGGGAGGGCCGTTAAGGGAGACCCAGTACTTC. Amino acid sequence: CASSLKGESGLAGGPLRETQYF.

The V call is TRBV4-3, the J call TRBJ2-5; a weak D match, TRBD1 (5 bases). CDR1 LGHNA and CDR2 YSLEER come from the germline V gene. Trimming took 0 bases from V and 5 from J, leaving 16 bases between them. The CDR3 runs to 16 residues. The CDR3 sequence: CASSQDRQGPLETQYF. The CDR3 DNA follows: TGCGCCAGCAGCCAAGATCGGCAGGGCCCTTTGGAGACCCAGTACTTC.

This chain uses TRBV28 with TRBJ1-1; D gene uncertain. The CDR3 has 12 residues. V was pared by 7 bases and J by 2 bases, with 8 bases between. Germline CDR1 reads MDHEN; CDR2 reads SYDVKM. CDR3 in amino acids: CASTRINTEAFF. The CDR3 bases are TGTGCCAGCACCAGAATAAACACTGAAGCTTTCTTT.

The V and J genes are TRBV12-3 or TRBV12-4 and TRBJ1-1, with TRBD1 matching 10 bases. This CDR3 is built from 14 residues. V dropped 6 bases and J dropped 2; count of bases not matched to a gene: 3. Here the CDR3 DNA reads TGTGCCAGCAGAGAGACAGGGGGCAACACTGAAGCTTTCTTT. This gives the protein CASRETGGNTEAFF.

This clonotype was picked up one time. J is TRBJ2-7 and V is TRBV2, with D unresolved. Germline V gene lookup returns CDR1 SNHLY and CDR2 FYNNEI. There are 14 residues in the CDR3. V lost 6 bases to trimming and J lost 2 bases, with 14 bases between them. Here the CDR3 reads CASRLIGSAYEQYF. CDR3 coding DNA: TGTGCCAGCAGGTTGATTGGAAGTGCCTACGAGCAGTACTTC.

This clonotype was found many times. The CDR3 DNA reads TGTGCCTGGAGTGTAGCGGACAGGGGCTCCTACGAGCAGTACTTC. Protein: CAWSVADRGSYEQYF. The gene calls are TRBV30 and TRBJ2-7; 9 positions match TRBD1. The CDR3 has 15 amino acids. CDR1 is GTSNPN and CDR2 is SVGIG in the germline V gene (reference sequence). V was clipped by 0 bases and J by 0 bases; unmatched bases: 3.

CDR3 nucleotides: TGCGCCAGCAGCCCTTTGGGGCAGGGGATCTATGGCTACACCTTC. Translated: CASSPLGQGIYGYTF. The gene calls are TRBV5-1 and TRBJ1-2; weak D call: TRBD1 (6 bases). This CDR3 has 15 amino acids. The V gene's germline CDR1 is SGHRS and CDR2 YFSETQ. V was shortened by 4 bases and J by 4 bases, with 17 bases between the two germline ends.

This clonotype was observed many times. The rearrangement links TRBV30 to TRBJ1-6; TRBD1 is a possible D gene (5 bases). The germline V gene encodes CDR1 GTSNPN and CDR2 SVGIG (reference sequence). Trimming took off 2 bases at V and 4 bases at J, with 9 bases between the two ends. This CDR3 comprises 14 residues. The CDR3 protein is CAWSTGPYNSPLHF. For the CDR3, the DNA is TGTGCCTGGAGTACGGGACCTTATAATTCACCCCTCCACTTT.

V gene TRBV28 combines with J gene TRBJ2-7; TRBD1 agrees at 12 bases. CDR1 is MDHEN and CDR2 is SYDVKM in the germline V gene. Unmatched junction bases numbered 13, after V lost 6 bases and J lost 10 bases. This CDR3 comprises 15 residues. The CDR3: CASSPSGQGASDQYF. The CDR3, as DNA: TGTGCCAGCAGCCCGTCGGGACAGGGGGCCTCGGATCAGTACTTC.

The table lists this clonotype with a few counts. A much bigger clone sits one base away, suggesting this may be a read error. This chain uses TRBV7-2 with TRBJ2-7; D uncertain. This CDR3 has 13 amino acids. Per germline, CDR1 SGHTA and CDR2 FQGNSA. V lost 1 base, J lost 5 bases, and 9 bases lay in between. The CDR3 DNA reads as TGTGCCAGCAGCTTAGGGGTTTCCCACGAGCAGTACTTC. Amino acid sequence: CASSLGVSHEQYF.

CDR3 loop: CASSITRDQAFF. DNA for the CDR3: TGTGCCAGTAGTATAACCCGCGATCAAGCTTTCTTT. The chain employs TRBV19 and TRBJ1-1, with D uncertain. V lost 2 bases to trimming and J lost 9 bases, with 10 bases between them. The CDR3 loop spans 12 amino acids. CDR1 and CDR2 (germline): LNHDA, SQIVND (reference sequence).

This clonotype was picked up many times. V is TRBV20-1 and J is TRBJ1-5, with a tentative D call TRBD1 (6 bases). Trimming left V 3 bases short and J 11 bases short, with 23 bases between. Germline loops: CDR1 DFQATT, CDR2 SNEGSKA (reference sequence). The CDR3 extends over 15 amino acids. CDR3 sequence (DNA): TGCAGTGCTAGCCTTCAGGACAGAGGGGCGTTGGCCCAGCATTTT. Its translation is CSASLQDRGALAQHF.

Ten or more counts support this clonotype. A much more abundant neighbour one base away suggests this may be a read error. V usage is TRBV6-2 or TRBV6-3 and J usage is TRBJ2-7; D is unresolved. Germline V CDR1 and CDR2: MNHEY, SVGEGT. CDR3 length: 13 amino acids. The CDR3 nucleotides are TGTGCCAGCGAATCTCTCGGGCGGTACGAGCGGTACTTC. It specifies CASESLGRYERYF.

This rearrangement joins TRBV12-3 or TRBV12-4 to TRBJ1-2, with a possible D match to TRBD1 (6 bases). Trimming left V 1 base short and J 3 bases short, with 12 bases between. The CDR3 is 15 residues long. The CDR3 coding sequence is TGTGCCAGCAGTTTAGATTGGGGGCTGGACTATGGCTACACCTTC. It specifies CASSLDWGLDYGYTF.

This clonotype was seen repeatedly, ten times or more. The chain couples TRBV19 to TRBJ2-7; no clear D gene. V shed 9 bases and J shed 3 bases, with 12 bases lying between them. The CDR3 contains 12 residues. CDR1 LNHDA and CDR2 SQIVND come from the germline V gene (reference sequence). The CDR3 loop reads CARQAELYEQYF. The CDR3 region has the DNA TGTGCCAGGCAGGCCGAACTCTACGAGCAGTACTTC.

The table lists this clonotype with many counts. The V gene is TRBV6-1, the J gene TRBJ2-6, with 7 bases aligning to TRBD1. V gave up 6 bases and J gave up 1 base; unmatched junction bases: 3. The germline V gene encodes CDR1 MNHNS and CDR2 SASEGT. This CDR3 has 15 residues. The CDR3: CASSDRVSGANVLTF. The CDR3 DNA is TGTGCCAGCAGCGACAGGGTTTCTGGGGCCAACGTCCTGACTTTC.

This clonotype was detected ten times or more. The J gene is TRBJ1-2, the V gene TRBV2; D is unclear. The CDR3 spans 13 residues. CDR1 SNHLY and CDR2 FYNNEI come from the germline V gene. Trimming pared 3 bases from V and 4 bases from J, leaving 9 bases between. The CDR3 DNA reads TGTGCCAGCAGTGACCGCGGAAGCTATGGCTACACCTTC. Its translation is CASSDRGSYGYTF.